Presented here are 11 T cell receptor beta chains from one specimen sequenced in a study of T cell responses to AZD1222 COVID-19 vaccine. The table came from immunoSEQ multiplex PCR; TCRdb's copy has only in-frame clones and leaves some out. The table shows about 150,000 clones, with more than 90% occurring only once. This specimen consisted of peripheral blood, obtained 28 days after the second AZD1222 dose. Every receptor here comes from an adult who received the AZD1222 COVID-19 vaccine.

CDR3: CATSRVQGYEQYF. CDR3 DNA sequence: TGTGCCACCAGCAGAGTTCAGGGCTACGAGCAGTACTTC. The rearrangement uses TRBV15 and TRBJ2-7; D is possibly TRBD1 (5 bases). Looked up from germline, CDR1 is LNHNV and CDR2 is YYDKDF (reference sequence). V lost 1 base, J lost 3 bases, and 7 bases lay in between. The CDR3 extends over 13 amino acids.

In this sample, this clone turned up once. The chain couples TRBV3-1 (or the pseudogene TRBV3-2) to TRBJ1-2; D is uncertain. There are 14 residues in the CDR3. Germline V lookup: CDR1 LGHDT, CDR2 YNNKEL (reference sequence). V was cut by 5 bases and J by 4 bases, with 14 bases left in between. CDR3 residues: CASSLEERPYGYTF. CDR3 DNA sequence: TGTGCCAGCAGCTTAGAGGAGAGACCCTATGGCTACACCTTC.

CDR3 amino acids: CAPGNLVFDRGNQPQHF. CDR3 nucleotide sequence: TGTGCCCCCGGGAACCTCGTATTTGACAGGGGCAATCAGCCCCAGCATTTT. The chain uses TRBV6-4 and TRBJ1-5, with TRBD1 matching over 7 bases. Trimming took 11 bases from V and 2 from J; bases not matched to a gene: 18. The CDR3 loop spans 17 amino acids. Germline V CDR1 and CDR2: MRHNA, SNTAGT.

This clone has just one count. V usage is TRBV2 and J usage is TRBJ2-2, with TRBD1 matching 10 bases. The length of the CDR3 is 15 residues. The germline gives CDR1 SNHLY, CDR2 FYNNEI. The ends lost 5 bases at V and 5 bases at J; junction bases unmatched: 5. CDR3 sequence: CASSPGQGTTGELFF. CDR3 bases: TGTGCCAGCAGTCCGGGACAGGGGACTACCGGGGAGCTGTTTTTT. Full variable domain (missing parts from reference TRBV2 and TRBJ2-2): EPEVTQTPSHQVTQMGQEVILRCVPISNHLYFYWYRQILGQKVEFLVSFYNNEISEKSEIFDDQFSVERPDGSNFTLKIRSTKLEDSAMYFCASSPGQGTTGELFFGEGSRLTVL.

The chain is built from TRBV3-1 (or the pseudogene TRBV3-2) and TRBJ1-3; D unclear. The CDR3 has 19 amino acids. V was shortened by 1 base and J by 4 bases, with 23 bases between the two germline ends. CDR1 LGHDT and CDR2 YNNKEL come from the germline V gene (reference sequence). CDR3: CASSQGVHRAASIGNTIYF. Written as DNA, the CDR3 is TGTGCCAGCAGCCAAGGGGTCCACCGGGCCGCGTCGATCGGAAACACCATATATTTT.

The chain uses TRBV3-1 (or the pseudogene TRBV3-2) and TRBJ2-1, with D hard to call. The CDR3 runs to 15 residues. The germline V gene encodes CDR1 LGHDT and CDR2 YNNKEL (reference sequence). V was cut by 2 bases and J by 0 bases, with 8 bases left in between. This chain's CDR3 is CASSQPISSYNEQFF. The CDR3 coding sequence is TGTGCCAGCAGCCAACCTATTTCCTCCTACAATGAGCAGTTCTTC.

The chain links TRBV19 to TRBJ1-5; D not resolved. Germline CDR1 is LNHDA and CDR2 is SQIVND (reference sequence). The ends were cut back, 5 bases at V and 4 bases at J, with 9 bases in the middle. This CDR3 is 13 amino acids long. This chain's CDR3 is CASSGSGNQPQHF. For the CDR3, the DNA is TGTGCCAGTAGTGGTTCGGGTAATCAGCCCCAGCATTTT. The entire variable domain, with the rest obtained from reference TRBV19 and TRBJ1-5, is as follows: DGGITQSPKYLFRKEGQNVTLSCEQNLNHDAMYWYRQDPGQGLRLIYYSQIVNDFQKGDIAEGYSVSREKKESFPLTVTSAQKNPTAFYLCASSGSGNQPQHFGDGTRLSIL.

The chain is built from TRBV10-3 and TRBJ2-1; the D gene is possibly TRBD2 (6 bases). The CDR3 length is 15 residues. V lost 2 bases and J lost 6, with 14 bases in between. Per the germline V gene, CDR1 is ENHRY and CDR2 is SYGVKD. CDR3 nucleotide sequence: TGTGCCATCAGTGAGCCCATTATGGGGGGCAATGAGCAGTTCTTC. Its translation: CAISEPIMGGNEQFF.

The chain joins TRBV28 to TRBJ2-7; 7 positions agree with TRBD2. Trimming removed 5 bases from V and 3 bases from J; junction bases left unmatched: 10. Germline V lookup: CDR1 MDHEN, CDR2 SYDVKM. This CDR3 has 15 amino acids. CDR3 loop: CASSTVGGGDYEQYF. CDR3 in DNA: TGTGCCAGCAGTACTGTTGGGGGAGGGGACTACGAGCAGTACTTC.

The CDR3 is CASSEGYSNWELFF. The CDR3 DNA reads as TGTGCCAGCAGTGAAGGATATAGTAACTGGGAGCTGTTTTTT. The V and J genes are TRBV6-1 and TRBJ2-2; D remains unclear. The germline V gene has CDR1 MNHNS and CDR2 SASEGT. The V and J ends lost 1 base and 9 bases respectively, with 12 bases between them. This CDR3 region has 14 residues.

The chain employs TRBV13 and TRBJ1-2; possibly TRBD1 for D (5 bases). The CDR3 has 15 amino acids. Germline V gene sequence: CDR1 PRHDT, CDR2 FYEKMQ (reference sequence). Trimming cost V 8 bases and J 3 bases, with 19 bases left between them. The CDR3 reads CASRFPMGDYYGYTF. The CDR3 nucleotides are TGTGCCAGCCGATTTCCAATGGGGGACTACTATGGCTACACCTTC.